The sequence of this T cell receptor (beta chain) was determined in a study of regulatory T cells in long-lasting Graves disease. Sequencing libraries for TCR beta were prepared with iRepertoire HTBI primers and Arm-PCR of CDR3 regions. TCRdb redid the calling of the multiplex PCR reads with MiXCR, one entry per CDR3 protein. The sample gives roughly 420,000 distinct CDR3 sequences, about 17% of which show up once; 9.5% to 12% is in the top ten. V dropped 7 bases and J dropped 4; count of bases not matched to a gene: 8. The germline V gene encodes CDR1 SQVTM and CDR2 ANQGSEA. The CDR3 is 14 residues long. Time point defined: newly diagnosed GD, antithyroid drugs for less than 3 months. PBMCs provided the RNA from which the TCR library was made. Graves' disease diagnosis was established per American Thyroid Association guidelines. Study results and limitations: Patients with persistent Graves' had lower TCR diversity than newly diagnosed patients.

This clonotype was seen only once. Its antigen is unidentified. Separately, the same data were catalogued under a study of T cells in Graves' hyperthyroidism and ophthalmopathy. That source notes: A patient was excluded if there was uncontrolled infection, other autoimmune disease, pregnancy or lactation. Ophthalmopathy got predicted by the model a median approximately six months before its onset.

This receptor was identified in a woman aged 25 to 45 with Graves disease. The sample consisted of peripheral blood mononuclear cells (PBMCs), taken at new diagnosis, from a patient treated with antithyroid drugs. The V call is TRBV29-1, the J call TRBJ2-1; 9 positions match TRBD1. CDR3 protein: CSANRDRVYNEQFF. CDR3 DNA: TGCAGCGCCAACCGGGACAGGGTATACAATGAGCAGTTCTTC.